This paragraph covers one TCR beta chain sequence. The data belong to a study of blood T cell repertoires in COVID-19. Study as a whole: Samples came from the United States, Italy and Spain, spanning acute and convalescent COVID-19. T cells, B-cell-depleted T cells, or PBMCs provided the cDNA or gDNA that served as material.

Method: immunoSEQ multiplex PCR; TCRdb's copy keeps in-frame clones and lacks some. Among about 260,000 clones listed, 88% were seen once. Specimen: peripheral blood. The sequence was obtained from a man in his sixties who had recovered from COVID-19.

CDR3 residues: CATSDPTGGGYNEQFF. CDR3 nucleotides: TGTGCCACCAGTGATCCAACAGGGGGCGGCTACAATGAGCAGTTCTTC. The V call is TRBV24-1, the J call TRBJ2-1, with TRBD1 matching over 9 bases. CDR3 length: 16 amino acids. Germline V CDR1 and CDR2: KGHDR, SFDVKD. J lost 3 bases, V lost 3 bases, and 5 bases had no gene match.